The present T cell receptor (beta chain) was sequenced within a study of OX40 agonist ivuxolimab in advanced cancers. As for the study in general: Given to patients was ivuxolimab, an agonistic anti-OX40 (CD134) antibody. The group had a mean age of about 65 years, ranged from about 20 to 85, and was 80% to 90% male. Study-level points and caveats: Among T cells, CD8+ cells averaged more expanded clones than CD4+ cells. In the 0.1 to 3.0 mg/kg range, CD4+ and CD8+ blood T cells had expanded clonally by week 6.

Points on this clone: The antigen is undetermined. The same CDR3 arises from other DNA sequences in this sample as well.

Method: immunoSEQ multiplex PCR; TCRdb's copy keeps in-frame clones and lacks some. This sample carries fewer than 45,000 clones, around 82% of them seen once, and the ten largest clones take about 2%. CDR1 SGDLS and CDR2 YYNGEE come from the germline V gene. The CDR3 contains 13 residues. V lost 0 bases and J 1 base, leaving 4 bases between the germline ends. The rearrangement uses TRBV9 and TRBJ2-5; D uncertain. The input for sequencing was CD4+ or CD8+ T cells sorted from blood, taken in a trial of the OX40 agonist ivuxolimab. The TCR sequence derives from an adult with an advanced solid tumor such as melanoma, head and neck, liver or kidney cancer. The CDR3 coding sequence is TGTGCCAGCAGCGTAGGGCCCCAAGAGACCCAGTACTTC. It encodes CASSVGPQETQYF.